The present entry profiles one T cell receptor beta chain with its context. Its target is unknown. Pooled together were second doses at about 4 or about 12 weeks. The V and J ends lost 0 bases and 7 bases respectively, with 18 bases between them. Germline V gene lookup returns CDR1 LGHNA and CDR2 YNFKEQ. The CDR3 runs to 16 residues. The sample belongs to a study of T cell responses to AZD1222 COVID-19 vaccine. The study, taken as a whole, reports: Epitopes outside B.1.351 and B.1.1.7 mutated regions reportedly drew nearly half of spike TCRs.

Clones were read by immunoSEQ multiplex PCR, and TCRdb kept only the in-frame ones, dropping some. This sample yields some 130,000 clones, of which approximately 92% are seen a single time; approximately 7% belongs to the top ten. The receptor was derived from an adult who received the AZD1222 COVID-19 vaccine. The chain couples TRBV4-2 to TRBJ1-2; maybe TRBD1 (5 bases). The specimen comprised peripheral blood, sampled 28 days after the second AZD1222 dose. CDR3 bases: TGTGCCAGCAGCCAAGATGAGAGTGGACATAGGCGTGGCTACACCTTC. It yields the protein CASSQDESGHRRGYTF.